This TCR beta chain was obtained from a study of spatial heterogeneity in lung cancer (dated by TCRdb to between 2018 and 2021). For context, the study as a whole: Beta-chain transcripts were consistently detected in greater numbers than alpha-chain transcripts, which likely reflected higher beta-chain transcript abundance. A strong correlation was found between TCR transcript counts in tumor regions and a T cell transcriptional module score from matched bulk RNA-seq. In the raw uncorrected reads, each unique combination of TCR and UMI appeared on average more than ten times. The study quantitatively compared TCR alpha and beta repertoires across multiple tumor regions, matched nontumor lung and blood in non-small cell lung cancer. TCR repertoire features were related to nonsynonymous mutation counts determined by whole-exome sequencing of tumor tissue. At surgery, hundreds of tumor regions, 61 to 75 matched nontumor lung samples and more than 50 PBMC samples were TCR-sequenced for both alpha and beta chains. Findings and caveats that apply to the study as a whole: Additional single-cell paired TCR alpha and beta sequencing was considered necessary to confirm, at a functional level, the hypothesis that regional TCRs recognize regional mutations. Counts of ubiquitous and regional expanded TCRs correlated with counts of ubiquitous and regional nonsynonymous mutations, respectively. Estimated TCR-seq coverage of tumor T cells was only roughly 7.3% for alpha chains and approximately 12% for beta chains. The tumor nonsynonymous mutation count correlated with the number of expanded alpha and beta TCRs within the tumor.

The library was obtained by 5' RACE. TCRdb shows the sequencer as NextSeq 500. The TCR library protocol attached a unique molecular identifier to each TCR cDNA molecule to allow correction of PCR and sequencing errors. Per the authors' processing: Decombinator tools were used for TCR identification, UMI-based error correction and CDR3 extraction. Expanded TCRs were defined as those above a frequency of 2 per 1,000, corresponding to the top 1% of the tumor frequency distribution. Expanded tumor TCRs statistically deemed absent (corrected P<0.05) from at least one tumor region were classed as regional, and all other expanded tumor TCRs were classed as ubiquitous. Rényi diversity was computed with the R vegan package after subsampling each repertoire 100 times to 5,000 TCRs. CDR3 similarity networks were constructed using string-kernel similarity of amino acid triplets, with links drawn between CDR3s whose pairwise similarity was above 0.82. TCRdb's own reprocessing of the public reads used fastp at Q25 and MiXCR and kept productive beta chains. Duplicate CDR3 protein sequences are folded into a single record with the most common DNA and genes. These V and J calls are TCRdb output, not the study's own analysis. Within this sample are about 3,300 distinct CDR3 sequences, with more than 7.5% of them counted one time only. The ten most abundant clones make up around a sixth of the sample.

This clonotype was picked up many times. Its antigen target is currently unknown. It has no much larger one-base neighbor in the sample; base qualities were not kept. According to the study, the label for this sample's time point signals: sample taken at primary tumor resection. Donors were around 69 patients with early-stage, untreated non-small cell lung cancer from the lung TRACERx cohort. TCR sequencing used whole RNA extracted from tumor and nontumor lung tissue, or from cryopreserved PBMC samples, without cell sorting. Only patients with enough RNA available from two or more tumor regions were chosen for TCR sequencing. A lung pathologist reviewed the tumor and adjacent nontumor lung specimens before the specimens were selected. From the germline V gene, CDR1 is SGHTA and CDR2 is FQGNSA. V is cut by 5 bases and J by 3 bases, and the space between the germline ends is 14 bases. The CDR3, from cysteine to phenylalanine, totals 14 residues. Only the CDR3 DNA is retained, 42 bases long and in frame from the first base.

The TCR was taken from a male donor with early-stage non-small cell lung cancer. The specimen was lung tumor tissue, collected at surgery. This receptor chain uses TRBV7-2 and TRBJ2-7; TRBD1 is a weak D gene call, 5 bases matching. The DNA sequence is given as TGTGCCAGCAGCCTCAGCTCGACAGTCTACGAGCAGTACTTC. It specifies CASSLSSTVYEQYF.